This TCR beta chain was captured by sequencing in a study of T cell changes during pregnancy in multiple sclerosis. This CDR3 region has 13 residues. Germline V lookup: CDR1 MNHNY, CDR2 SVGAGI (reference sequence). The germline V and J ends were trimmed by 6 bases and 2 bases, with 9 bases remaining between them. The table came from immunoSEQ multiplex PCR; TCRdb's copy has only in-frame clones and leaves some out. This table has fewer than 40,000 clones, about 92% appearing once. This rearrangement joins TRBV6-6 to TRBJ2-3, with a possible D match to TRBD1 (6 bases). The receptor comes from a female donor with multiple sclerosis, enrolled in a pregnancy study. This material consisted of CD4+ T cells from peripheral blood mononuclear cells, taken in the third trimester of pregnancy. CDR3 region: CASSPGDTDTQYF. The CDR3 DNA follows: TGTGCCAGCAGCCCAGGGGACACAGATACGCAGTATTTT.